One T cell receptor beta chain is described in this entry. This sample stems from a study of cytomegalovirus exposure and HLA in healthy donors. CDR1 is WSHSY and CDR2 is SAAADI in the germline V gene. Losses at the gene ends were 10 bases for V and 7 bases for J; bases not matched to a gene: 8. This CDR3 is 12 amino acids long. The PCR used 60 Vbeta and 13 Jbeta primers. The method was immunoSEQ multiplex PCR; TCRdb's version includes in-frame clones alone and lacks a portion of them. The repertoire holds about 100,000 clones, roughly 78% seen once, with approximately 7.5% in the top ten. This TCR came from a man aged 30 to 39 in good health and CMV-seronegative. The chain is built from TRBV10-2 and TRBJ2-7, with TRBD1 matching 9 bases. Sequencing input: PBMCs. The CDR3 loop is CAILQGANEQYF. CDR3 in DNA: TGCGCCATACTACAGGGGGCAAATGAGCAGTACTTC.